This T cell receptor beta chain was obtained from a study of identical twins. The V gene's germline CDR1 is SGHTA and CDR2 FQGNSA. With V trimmed by 6 bases and J by 6 bases, 12 bases remained unmatched. This CDR3 spans 15 amino acids. Note on this clonotype: What it binds is not known.

Findings of the study overall: Conclusions came from cross-sectional statistical analysis, not from following the same donors.

Using its own MiXCR run on the 5' RACE reads, TCRdb lists one record per CDR3 protein. The sample consists of about 530,000 distinct CDR3 sequences, 13% to 15% of them appearing once. These data are also associated with another study on yellow fever vaccine responses in identical twins.

Sequences were obtained from CD4+ T cells sorted from blood. This TCR derives from a woman between 18 and 30 years old in good health. The genes are TRBV7-2 and TRBJ2-3; 7 positions agree with TRBD2. DNA for the CDR3: TGTGCCAGCAGTGACTCCGGGGCCGGGAGGGATACGCAGTATTTT. It encodes CASSDSGAGRDTQYF.